Presented here are 27 T cell receptor beta chains from one specimen sequenced in a study of blood T cell repertoires in COVID-19. Data came from immunoSEQ multiplex PCR; TCRdb stores just in-frame clones and leaves some out. The sample consists of about 280,000 clones, roughly 80% of them appearing once. The source material was PBMCs or T cells enriched from blood (not recorded which). These TCRs come from a man aged 35-49 years who had been exposed to COVID-19.

The chain couples TRBV24-1 to TRBJ2-6; D is perhaps TRBD2 (5 bases). CDR1 is KGHDR and CDR2 is SFDVKD in the germline V gene. The germline V and J ends were trimmed by 3 bases and 2 bases, with 13 bases remaining between them. This CDR3 has 17 amino acids. This chain's CDR3 is CATSDAPGSPGANVLTF. The CDR3 coding sequence is TGTGCCACCAGTGATGCGCCGGGGTCGCCTGGGGCCAACGTCCTGACTTTC.

The rearrangement uses TRBV7-8 and TRBJ2-3, with D perhaps TRBD1 (8 bases). There are 18 residues in the CDR3. CDR1 is SGHVS, CDR2 FQNEAQ, per germline. The ends were cut back, 1 base at V and 4 bases at J, with 21 bases in the middle. The CDR3 sequence is CASSLDPQGAGAPDTQYF. CDR3 in DNA: TGTGCCAGCAGCTTAGACCCCCAGGGGGCGGGAGCCCCAGATACGCAGTATTTT.

The chain couples TRBV27 to TRBJ2-7; 9 bases agree with TRBD1. The CDR3 loop spans 13 amino acids. V trimming: 2 bases; J trimming: 6 bases; junction bases outside the gene matches: 2. Per germline, CDR1 MNHEY and CDR2 SMNVEV (reference sequence). Here the CDR3 reads CASSLETGGEQYF. The CDR3 DNA reads as TGTGCCAGCAGTTTAGAGACAGGGGGCGAGCAGTACTTC.

The chain combines TRBV7-9 with TRBJ1-6, with D maybe TRBD1 (5 bases). V shed 5 bases and J shed 11 bases, with 10 bases lying between them. The germline CDR1 and CDR2 sequences are SEHNR and FQNEAQ (reference sequence). This CDR3 comprises 12 residues. The CDR3 sequence is CASSGRGPPLHF. DNA for the CDR3: TGTGCCAGCAGCGGGAGGGGACCACCCCTCCACTTT.

The chain combines TRBV7-7 with TRBJ2-6, with D perhaps assigned TRBD1 or TRBD2 (5 bases each). The CDR3 consists of 15 residues. From germline, CDR1 is SSHAT and CDR2 FNYEAQ (reference sequence). This CDR3 reads CASALPGSGANVLTF. CDR3 nucleotide sequence: TGTGCTAGCGCACTCCCAGGGTCTGGGGCCAACGTCCTGACTTTC.

About this clone: In the same sample, other DNA sequences code for this CDR3. The chain couples TRBV3-1 (or the pseudogene TRBV3-2) to TRBJ1-2; weak D call: TRBD1 (6 bases). CDR3 length equals 13 residues. The V gene's germline CDR1 is LGHDT and CDR2 YNNKEL (reference sequence). V was trimmed by 1 base and J by 4 bases, leaving 7 bases between them. Here the CDR3 DNA reads TGTGCCAGCAGCCAAGGGACAGTCTATGGCTACACCTTC. This encodes CASSQGTVYGYTF.

The genes are TRBV9 and TRBJ1-6, with a possible D match to TRBD1 (5 bases). Germline V gene data show CDR1 as SGDLS and CDR2 as YYNGEE. The CDR3 is 16 residues long. Trimming stripped 1 base from V and 5 bases from J, with 13 bases between. The CDR3 is CASSVFSDINNSPLHF. The CDR3 DNA sequence: TGTGCCAGCAGCGTATTCTCGGACATCAATAATTCACCCCTCCACTTT.

The CDR3 coding sequence is TGTGCCAGTAGTACCTACAGGGGGCAAAGCAATCAGCCCCAGCATTTT. Its protein product is CASSTYRGQSNQPQHF. This sequence joins TRBV19 and TRBJ1-5; 9 nucleotides align to TRBD1. Per germline, CDR1 LNHDA and CDR2 SQIVND (reference sequence). J lost 1 base, V lost 4 bases, and 5 bases had no gene match. The CDR3 sequence is 16 residues long.

V gene TRBV7-6 combines with J gene TRBJ1-1; no reliable D call. V lost 0 bases, J lost 2 bases, and 10 bases lay in between. This CDR3 spans 15 amino acids. CDR1 and CDR2 (germline): SGHVS, FNYEAQ. CDR3 coding DNA: TGTGCCAGCAGCTTAGCCGTGGCTGGCAACACTGAAGCTTTCTTT. This sequence encodes CASSLAVAGNTEAFF.

This chain links TRBV2 with TRBJ1-6, with 7 bases matching TRBD1. The germline V gene has CDR1 SNHLY and CDR2 FYNNEI. There are 12 residues in the CDR3. With V trimmed by 7 bases and J by 10 bases, 4 bases remained unmatched. The CDR3 sequence is CASKGAESPLHF. DNA of the CDR3: TGTGCCAGCAAGGGGGCCGAGTCACCCCTCCACTTT.

This chain joins TRBV11-2 and TRBJ2-2; 8 bases match TRBD2. J gave up 6 bases and V 8 bases, and 5 bases lay outside the gene matches. Germline loops: CDR1 SGHAT, CDR2 FQNNGV. The length of the CDR3 is 13 residues. The CDR3 spells CASFSGGPGELFF. CDR3 DNA: TGTGCCAGCTTTTCGGGAGGGCCCGGGGAGCTGTTTTTT.

The CDR3 nucleotides read TGTGCCAGTACTTCAGGGCAGGGAAGCTCCTACGAGCAGTACTTC. Translation gives CASTSGQGSSYEQYF. The rearrangement joins TRBV28 to TRBJ2-7; D may be TRBD1 (5 bases). V shed 9 bases and J shed 0 bases, with 18 bases lying between them. The CDR3 contains 15 residues. Germline CDR1 is MDHEN and CDR2 is SYDVKM.

DNA of the CDR3: TGTGCCAGCCAGTGGACTCCTAACAATCAGCCCCAGCATTTT. Encoded protein: CASQWTPNNQPQHF. The chain has TRBV19 and TRBJ1-5; D is unclear. V was pared by 9 bases and J by 3 bases, with 15 bases between. CDR1 is LNHDA, CDR2 SQIVND, per germline (reference sequence). This CDR3 contains 14 residues.

V is TRBV19 and J is TRBJ1-4, with 8 bases fitting TRBD1. The J segment lost 5 bases and the V segment lost 7 bases, leaving 6 bases of the junction unmatched. The CDR3 runs 14 residues. Per germline, CDR1 LNHDA and CDR2 SQIVND (reference sequence). Written as DNA, the CDR3 is TGTGCCAGTATCGACAGGGGACAAAATGAAAAACTGTTTTTT. This encodes CASIDRGQNEKLFF.

This chain joins TRBV5-1 and TRBJ2-7; 8 bases map to TRBD2. This CDR3 region has 16 residues. Germline V gene sequence: CDR1 SGHRS, CDR2 YFSETQ. Trimming removed 0 bases from V and 0 bases from J; junction bases left unmatched: 5. The CDR3 DNA follows: TGCGCCAGCAGCTTGGCCGTCGGGAGGGCCTCCTACGAGCAGTACTTC. Translating it yields CASSLAVGRASYEQYF.

To note about this clone: In the same sample, other DNA sequences code for this CDR3. J is TRBJ2-3 and V is TRBV6-5; 13 bases map to TRBD2. The germline V gene has CDR1 MNHEY and CDR2 SVGAGI. This CDR3 is built from 14 residues. V lost 6 bases and J lost 6; bases outside the gene matches: 3. CDR3 bases: TGTGCCAGCAGGGGACTAGCGGGGCGCGATACGCAGTATTTT. The encoded protein is CASRGLAGRDTQYF.

The chain uses TRBV7-9 and TRBJ1-2, with 7 nucleotides matching TRBD1. J gave up 4 bases and V 5 bases, and 13 bases lay outside the gene matches. CDR3 length: 16 amino acids. Germline V gives CDR1 SEHNR, CDR2 FQNEAQ (reference sequence). This CDR3 reads CASSPGQAGGIYGYTF. Written as DNA, the CDR3 is TGTGCCAGCAGCCCCGGACAGGCCGGCGGAATCTATGGCTACACCTTC.

This rearrangement joins TRBV5-4 to TRBJ2-3; the match to TRBD2 covers 8 bases. Germline V lookup: CDR1 SGHNT, CDR2 YYREEE (reference sequence). This CDR3 region has 15 residues. Unmatched junction bases numbered 11, after V lost 7 bases and J lost 4 bases. CDR3 sequence reads: CASREGELGSDTQYF. The CDR3 DNA sequence: TGTGCCAGCCGGGAGGGGGAGTTAGGGTCAGATACGCAGTATTTT.

This clone occurred a few times. The V and J genes are TRBV11-2 and TRBJ1-2, with D perhaps TRBD1 (6 bases). The CDR3 totals 12 residues. Germline-derived CDR1 and CDR2 are SGHAT and FQNNGV. V was shortened by 4 bases and J by 8 bases, with 11 bases between the two germline ends. CDR3 DNA: TGTGCCAGCAGCTGGGGGCGGCGGGGCTACACCTTC. This translates into CASSWGRRGYTF. Full variable domain (remainder filled in from reference TRBV11-2 and TRBJ1-2): EAGVAQSPRYKIIEKRQSVAFWCNPISGHATLYWYQQILGQGPKLLIQFQNNGVVDDSQLPKDRFSAERLKGVDSTLKIQPAKLEDSAVYLCASSWGRRGYTFGSGTRLTVV.

V is TRBV24-1 and J is TRBJ2-5; 8 nucleotides align to TRBD2. The V segment lost 4 bases and the J segment 5 bases; nucleotides outside the gene matches: 8. The CDR3 contains 15 residues. CDR1 KGHDR and CDR2 SFDVKD come from the germline V gene. CDR3 nucleotide sequence: TGTGCCACCAGTGACCCGAGCGGGGGCGCGGAGACCCAGTACTTC. Protein sequence: CATSDPSGGAETQYF.

The chain carries TRBV7-9 and TRBJ2-5; 7 positions agree with TRBD2. Germline values: CDR1 SEHNR, CDR2 FQNEAQ (reference sequence). This CDR3 spans 14 amino acids. J lost 4 bases, V lost 6 bases, and 8 bases had no gene match. CDR3 nucleotide sequence: TGTGCCAGCAGTCACGGGGGGATCCCAGAGACCCAGTACTTC. Its translation: CASSHGGIPETQYF. Full variable domain (remainder filled in from reference TRBV7-9 and TRBJ2-5): DTGVSQNPRHKITKRGQNVTFRCDPISEHNRLYWYRQTLGQGPEFLTYFQNEAQLEKSRLLSDRFSAERPKGSFSTLEIQRTEQGDSAMYLCASSHGGIPETQYFGPGTRLLVL.

This clone has just a few counts. The genes are TRBV6-1 and TRBJ1-1; tentative D call: TRBD1 (6 bases). Looked up from germline, CDR1 is MNHNS and CDR2 is SASEGT. The CDR3 is 15 amino acids. V was clipped by 2 bases and J by 10 bases, with 20 bases between them. The CDR3 reads CASSELSGAKVGAFF. In DNA, the CDR3 is TGTGCCAGCAGTGAATTATCAGGGGCTAAGGTGGGAGCTTTCTTT.

The chain employs TRBV27 and TRBJ1-2, with 12 bases aligning to TRBD1. Germline CDR1 MNHEY, CDR2 SMNVEV (reference sequence). J gave up 4 bases and V 4 bases, and 13 bases lay outside the gene matches. The CDR3 runs to 18 residues. CDR3 bases: TGTGCCAGCAGTTATAGGGACAGGGGGCTAGGGTTTTCCTATGGCTACACCTTC. This translates into CASSYRDRGLGFSYGYTF.

The chain recombines TRBV11-2 with TRBJ2-4, with a weak D call TRBD1 (6 bases). V was trimmed by 4 bases and J by 8 bases, leaving 21 bases between them. Germline CDR1 is SGHAT and CDR2 is FQNNGV. The CDR3 sequence is 16 residues long. The CDR3, as DNA: TGTGCCAGCAGCTCCCAACAGGGTTCTAGGGGCTACATTCAGTACTTC. Protein: CASSSQQGSRGYIQYF.

The chain uses TRBV23-1 and TRBJ2-5, with 7 nucleotides matching TRBD1. TRBV23-1 is assigned to the ORF class and has an uncertain function. Unmatched junction bases numbered 14, after V lost 4 bases and J lost 9 bases. The CDR3 has 15 amino acids. The CDR3 reads CASSPDRERLNAQYF. CDR3 coding DNA: TGCGCCAGCAGTCCAGACAGGGAGCGGCTAAACGCCCAGTACTTC.

The chain has TRBV28 and TRBJ2-3; 7 nucleotides agree with TRBD2. The germline V gene has CDR1 MDHEN and CDR2 SYDVKM. The CDR3 consists of 13 residues. V dropped 10 bases and J dropped 5; count of bases not matched to a gene: 9. The CDR3 bases are TGTGCCACGTCGAGGTGGGAGGGAGATACGCAGTATTTT. Translated: CATSRWEGDTQYF.

The J gene is TRBJ2-3, the V gene TRBV5-1; D is possibly TRBD1 (6 bases). This CDR3 is 18 amino acids long. The V gene lost 4 bases and the J gene lost 1 base, with 22 bases spanning the gap. Germline V CDR1 and CDR2: SGHRS, YFSETQ. CDR3 in DNA: TGCGCCAGCAGCCCCACCCGGGGTAGCAGGGGACGCACAGATACGCAGTATTTT. It codes for CASSPTRGSRGRTDTQYF.